This is a list of T cell receptor beta chains from one sample in a study of cytomegalovirus exposure and HLA in healthy donors. This table comes from immunoSEQ multiplex PCR, and its TCRdb copy is limited to in-frame clones, with some not included. The data hold some 250,000 clones, with roughly 87% observed a single time. The material sequenced was PBMCs. These receptors came from a woman in her thirties in good health and CMV-seronegative. CDR3s include the opening cysteine and the closing phenylalanine or tryptophan. A D gene is named only where the DNA matches it firmly. Not every row has a clone size; where given, it reads once, few, many or a size class.

V: TRBV5-1; size: NA; D: NA; J: TRBJ2-3; CDR3: CASSSPLGRSFDTQYF; DNA: TGCGCCAGCAGCTCTCCACTAGGACGGAGCTTTGATACGCAGTATTTT
V: TRBV27; size: NA; D: NA; J: TRBJ2-7; CDR3: CASSLSSGTNEQYF; DNA: TGTGCCAGCAGTTTGAGTTCCGGGACCAACGAGCAGTACTTC
V: TRBV7-2; size: NA; D: TRBD2; J: TRBJ2-1; CDR3: CASSLASGLASNEQFF; DNA: TGTGCCAGCAGCTTAGCCTCGGGACTAGCATCCAATGAGCAGTTCTTC
V: TRBV4-1; size: once; D: NA; J: TRBJ2-7; CDR3: CASSQGGGQYYEQYF; DNA: TGCGCCAGCAGCCAAGGTGGCGGACAATACTACGAGCAGTACTTC
V: TRBV28; size: NA; D: TRBD1; J: TRBJ2-3; CDR3: CASRTAGTEEDTQYF; DNA: TGTGCCAGCAGAACCGCCGGGACAGAAGAAGATACGCAGTATTTT
V: TRBV7-6; size: NA; D: NA; J: TRBJ2-7; CDR3: CASSTIRVRGYYEQYF; DNA: TGTGCCAGCAGTACAATCAGGGTCCGCGGTTACTACGAGCAGTACTTC
V: TRBV11-2; size: few; D: NA; J: TRBJ2-7; CDR3: CASSFAHGDYEQYF; DNA: TGTGCCAGCAGCTTTGCACACGGAGACTACGAGCAGTACTTC
V: TRBV6-1; size: NA; D: NA; J: TRBJ2-3; CDR3: CASSEFGSGTDTQYF; DNA: TGTGCCAGCAGTGAATTCGGGTCCGGGACAGATACGCAGTATTTT
V: TRBV13; size: NA; D: NA; J: TRBJ2-3; CDR3: CASSFGNSADTQYF; DNA: TGTGCCAGCAGCTTTGGGAATTCGGCAGATACGCAGTATTTT
V: TRBV19; size: NA; D: TRBD1; J: TRBJ2-3; CDR3: CASSIDNRGNTQYF; DNA: TGTGCCAGTAGTATAGACAACAGGGGGAATACGCAGTATTTT
V: TRBV9; size: NA; D: TRBD1; J: TRBJ2-5; CDR3: CASSKYRDRQETQYF; DNA: TGTGCCAGCAGCAAGTACCGGGACAGACAAGAGACCCAGTACTTC
V: TRBV7-6; size: NA; D: NA; J: TRBJ1-1; CDR3: CASSKQTGRTEAFF; DNA: TGTGCCAGCAGCAAACAGACAGGAAGAACTGAAGCTTTCTTT
V: TRBV5-5; size: NA; D: NA; J: TRBJ2-7; CDR3: CASSSLQSSYEQYF; DNA: TGTGCCAGCAGCTCCTTACAGAGCTCCTACGAGCAGTACTTC
V: TRBV27; size: NA; D: NA; J: TRBJ2-6; CDR3: CASSFQGSGANVLTF; DNA: TGTGCCAGCAGTTTCCAGGGCTCTGGGGCCAACGTCCTGACTTTC
V: TRBV28; size: NA; D: NA; J: TRBJ2-3; CDR3: CASSLYPGVGTDTQYF; DNA: TGTGCCAGCAGTTTATATCCGGGAGTTGGCACAGATACGCAGTATTTT
V: TRBV4-3; size: NA; D: NA; J: TRBJ2-7; CDR3: CASSQDWPSSYEQYF; DNA: TGCGCCAGCAGCCAAGATTGGCCCTCCTCCTACGAGCAGTACTTC
V: TRBV15; size: once; D: TRBD1; J: TRBJ2-5; CDR3: CATSLFGQGAGETQYF; DNA: TGTGCCACCAGCTTATTCGGACAGGGGGCAGGAGAGACCCAGTACTTC
V: TRBV30; size: many; D: NA; J: TRBJ2-1; CDR3: CAWSDGDEQFF; DNA: TGTGCCTGGAGTGACGGGGATGAGCAGTTCTTC
V: TRBV6-5; size: NA; D: NA; J: TRBJ2-7; CDR3: CASSYDESSYEQYF; DNA: TGTGCCAGCAGTTATGACGAGAGCTCCTACGAGCAGTACTTC
V: TRBV5-1; size: NA; D: TRBD2; J: TRBJ2-1; CDR3: CASSLEREDNEQFF; DNA: TGCGCCAGCAGCTTGGAGCGGGAGGACAATGAGCAGTTCTTC
V: TRBV4-1; size: NA; D: TRBD2; J: TRBJ2-1; CDR3: CASSQDPGGYNEQFF; DNA: TGCGCCAGCAGCCAAGATCCGGGAGGGTACAATGAGCAGTTCTTC
V: TRBV11-2; size: NA; D: NA; J: TRBJ2-5; CDR3: CASSPNVQETQYF; DNA: TGTGCCAGCAGCCCCAACGTTCAAGAGACCCAGTACTTC
V: TRBV11-3; size: NA; D: TRBD2; J: TRBJ2-1; CDR3: CASSSKREGLRNEQFF; DNA: TGTGCCAGCAGCTCGAAGCGGGAGGGCCTGCGCAATGAGCAGTTCTTC
V: TRBV11-1; size: NA; D: NA; J: TRBJ2-5; CDR3: CASSLEAVGVETQYF; DNA: TGTGCCAGCAGCTTAGAAGCGGTGGGGGTAGAGACCCAGTACTTC
V: TRBV9; size: NA; D: TRBD2; J: TRBJ2-1; CDR3: CASSAPESGRAGEQFF; DNA: TGTGCCAGCAGCGCCCCCGAGAGCGGGAGGGCCGGTGAGCAGTTCTTC
V: TRBV11-2; size: NA; D: TRBD2; J: TRBJ2-5; CDR3: CARRGWRTRKETQYF; DNA: TGTGCCAGAAGGGGTTGGCGGACTAGGAAAGAGACCCAGTACTTC
V: TRBV5-6; size: NA; D: NA; J: TRBJ2-4; CDR3: CASSLDNGKNIQYF; DNA: TGTGCCAGCAGCTTAGACAACGGCAAAAACATTCAGTACTTC
V: TRBV11-3; size: NA; D: TRBD1; J: TRBJ2-5; CDR3: CASSGGTGYQETQYF; DNA: TGTGCCAGCAGCGGGGGGACAGGGTACCAAGAGACCCAGTACTTC
V: TRBV2; size: NA; D: TRBD2; J: TRBJ2-3; CDR3: CASRRVLAGSTDTQYF; DNA: TGTGCCAGCAGGCGGGTACTAGCGGGAAGCACAGATACGCAGTATTTT
V: TRBV11-3; size: NA; D: NA; J: TRBJ2-7; CDR3: CASSPSPRGPYEQYF; DNA: TGTGCCAGCAGCCCATCACCCAGGGGTCCCTACGAGCAGTACTTC
V: TRBV13; size: NA; D: NA; J: TRBJ2-7; CDR3: CASSLGVRAGTAYEQYF; DNA: TGTGCCAGCAGCTTAGGGGTCCGGGCGGGAACGGCCTACGAGCAGTACTTC
V: TRBV11-2; size: NA; D: NA; J: TRBJ2-7; CDR3: CASSLGGTLYF; DNA: TGTGCCAGCAGCTTAGGCGGGACTCTTTACTTC